These 19 T cell receptor beta chains share one sample of origin, sequenced in a study of OX40 agonist ivuxolimab in advanced cancers. Libraries were built with the immunoSEQ multiplex PCR assay. TCRdb carries this immuneACCESS record with in-frame sequences only. Its versions omit some clonotypes, under half of them owing to an unresolved V gene in the studies checked, with the rest unexplained. The sample table shows about 64,000 clones, and around nine tenths are seen once. The ten largest make up under 0.8% of the sample. The material was CD4+ or CD8+ T cells sorted from blood, obtained in a trial of the OX40 agonist ivuxolimab. The receptor set was obtained from an adult with an advanced solid tumor such as melanoma, head and neck, liver or kidney cancer.

J is TRBJ2-2 and V is TRBV11-2; no firm D call. V gave up 4 bases and J gave up 5 bases, with 5 bases separating them. CDR1 SGHAT and CDR2 FQNNGV come from the germline V gene. The CDR3 is 12 amino acids. As DNA, the CDR3 is TGTGCCAGCAGCTCTACGACCGGGGAGCTGTTTTTT. Residues: CASSSTTGELFF.

In this sample, this clone turned up a few times. This rearrangement joins TRBV19 to TRBJ1-2; D is perhaps TRBD1 (6 bases). CDR1 is LNHDA and CDR2 is SQIVND in the germline V gene (reference sequence). V shed 8 bases and J shed 5 bases, with 12 bases lying between them. The CDR3 extends over 12 amino acids. DNA for the CDR3: TGTGCCAGTCAACAGGGAAATTATGGCTACACCTTC. This sequence encodes CASQQGNYGYTF.

This clone has a single count. The rearrangement joins TRBV4-1 to TRBJ1-2, with unresolved D. CDR3 length equals 14 residues. Trimming took 0 bases from V and 6 from J, leaving 11 bases between them. Germline CDR1 is MGHRA and CDR2 is YSYEKL. CDR3 nucleotide sequence: TGCGCCAGCAGCCAAGACGGGGTTTCGGATGGCTACACCTTC. Protein: CASSQDGVSDGYTF.

The rearrangement links TRBV27 to TRBJ2-1, with 8 bases that match TRBD2. This CDR3 comprises 15 residues. After removal of 7 bases from V and 0 bases from J, the junction contained 5 bases not matched to a gene. In germline, CDR1 is MNHEY, CDR2 SMNVEV (reference sequence). The CDR3: CASTRTSSSYNEQFF. The CDR3 nucleotides read TGTGCCAGCACCCGGACTAGCAGCTCCTACAATGAGCAGTTCTTC.

This rearrangement joins TRBV14 to TRBJ1-4; the D gene is possibly TRBD1 (6 bases). This CDR3 contains 16 residues. From germline, CDR1 is SGHDN and CDR2 FVKESK. The V and J ends lost 0 bases and 8 bases respectively, with 16 bases between them. CDR3 nucleotides: TGTGCCAGCAGCCAAGACCAACAGGGCAGTAGGGAAAAACTGTTTTTT. Protein: CASSQDQQGSREKLFF.

J is TRBJ1-1 and V is TRBV27; possible D gene TRBD1, 6 bases. The CDR3 consists of 13 residues. Germline-derived CDR1 and CDR2 are MNHEY and SMNVEV (reference sequence). Trimming shortened V by 2 bases and J by 7 bases, and 11 bases separated the two germline ends. The CDR3 region has the DNA TGTGCCAGCAGTTTAAGGGGGGCAGGTGAAGCTTTCTTT. It encodes CASSLRGAGEAFF.

The chain joins TRBV27 to TRBJ1-2; D gene unclear. The CDR3 consists of 16 residues. Germline CDR1 is MNHEY and CDR2 is SMNVEV (reference sequence). Trimming took 4 bases from V and 0 from J, leaving 15 bases between them. CDR3 sequence: CASSSTRASANYGYTF. The CDR3 DNA reads TGTGCCAGCAGTTCAACCCGGGCCTCAGCTAACTATGGCTACACCTTC.

CDR3 region: CASSLLGDSEAFF. CDR3 coding DNA: TGTGCCAGCAGCTTATTGGGAGACAGTGAAGCTTTCTTT. The chain combines TRBV11-3 with TRBJ1-1; perhaps TRBD1 as D (5 bases). The CDR3 spans 13 residues. CDR1 SGHNT and CDR2 YENEEA come from the germline V gene. Trimming removed 2 bases at V and 7 bases at J, with 11 bases between.

This sequence joins TRBV2 and TRBJ2-1; D is possibly TRBD2 (5 bases). V dropped 4 bases and J dropped 3 bases, with 13 bases sitting between them. Germline assignment: CDR1 SNHLY and CDR2 FYNNEI. CDR3 length equals 15 residues. The CDR3, as DNA: TGTGCCAGCAGTGGGCGGAGCGGAGTCTACAATGAGCAGTTCTTC. Translated: CASSGRSGVYNEQFF. Combining the CDR3 with reference TRBV2 and TRBJ2-1 gives the whole variable domain EPEVTQTPSHQVTQMGQEVILRCVPISNHLYFYWYRQILGQKVEFLVSFYNNEISEKSEIFDDQFSVERPDGSNFTLKIRSTKLEDSAMYFCASSGRSGVYNEQFFGPGTRLTVL.

Comments on this clone: It may be a read error: a sequence one base away is much more abundant. This chain connects TRBV6-6 to TRBJ2-7; 7 bases match TRBD1. CDR3 size: 13 residues. The V gene's germline CDR1 is MNHNY and CDR2 SVGAGI (reference sequence). The junction had 2 bases not matched to a gene; V was cut back by 4 bases and J by 2 bases. The CDR3 DNA follows: TGTGCCAGCAGTTCGGACAGGACCTACGAGCAGTACTTC. Its translation: CASSSDRTYEQYF.

The chain employs TRBV7-3 and TRBJ2-6; 7 bases line up with TRBD1. The CDR3 covers 17 residues. V was clipped by 6 bases and J by 1 base; unmatched bases: 9. Germline CDR1 reads SGHTA; CDR2 reads FQGTGA. The chain's CDR3 is CASSSGNRGSGANVLTF. The CDR3 coding sequence is TGTGCCAGCAGTAGTGGGAACAGGGGTTCTGGGGCCAACGTCCTGACTTTC. The full variable domain, its missing parts supplied by reference TRBV7-3 and TRBJ2-6, is GAGVSQTPSNKVTEKGKYVELRCDPISGHTALYWYRQSLGQGPEFLIYFQGTGAADDSGLPNDRFFAVRPEGSVSTLKIQRTERGDSAVYLCASSSGNRGSGANVLTFGAGSRLTVL.

This sequence joins TRBV28 and TRBJ2-1; a weak D match, TRBD1 (6 bases). The V gene's germline CDR1 is MDHEN and CDR2 SYDVKM. This CDR3 region has 11 residues. The V gene lost 8 bases and the J gene lost 10 bases, with 12 bases spanning the gap. CDR3 sequence reads: CASRGHQEQFF. CDR3 nucleotides: TGTGCCAGCCGGGGACATCAGGAGCAGTTCTTC. Drawing the rest from reference TRBV28 and TRBJ2-1, the complete variable domain is DVKVTQSSRYLVKRTGEKVFLECVQDMDHENMFWYRQDPGLGLRLIYFSYDVKMKEKGDIPEGYSVSREKKERFSLILESASTNQTSMYLCASRGHQEQFFGPGTRLTVL.

The chain recombines TRBV9 with TRBJ1-1; no definite D call. The CDR3 runs to 14 residues. V dropped 0 bases and J dropped 1 base, with 7 bases sitting between them. The germline V gene has CDR1 SGDLS and CDR2 YYNGEE. CDR3 loop: CASSVGGANTEAFF. CDR3 nucleotide sequence: TGTGCCAGCAGCGTAGGGGGAGCGAACACTGAAGCTTTCTTT. The full variable domain, in which reference TRBV9 and TRBJ1-1 provide the parts outside the CDR3, is DSGVTQTPKHLITATGQRVTLRCSPRSGDLSVYWYQQSLDQGLQFLIQYYNGEERAKGNILERFSAQQFPDLHSELNLSSLELGDSALYFCASSVGGANTEAFFGQGTRLTVV.

V gene TRBV7-3 combines with J gene TRBJ2-1, with TRBD2 matching over 9 bases. Germline CDR1 and CDR2: SGHTA and FQGTGA. Trimming at V came to 2 bases and at J to 3 bases, leaving 2 bases not matched to a gene. The CDR3 is 15 residues long. CDR3 sequence reads: CASSLGTSFYNEQFF. The CDR3 nucleotides are TGTGCCAGCAGCTTAGGGACTAGCTTCTACAATGAGCAGTTCTTC.

The chain couples TRBV30 to TRBJ2-5; D call uncertain. Germline V gene lookup returns CDR1 GTSNPN and CDR2 SVGIG (reference sequence). The CDR3 loop spans 13 amino acids. Trimming took off 0 bases at V and 6 bases at J, with 11 bases between the two ends. CDR3 sequence: CAWSVPGSQTQYF. CDR3 nucleotides: TGTGCCTGGAGTGTACCGGGTAGTCAGACCCAGTACTTC.

The rearrangement uses TRBV28 and TRBJ2-1; D gene uncertain. The germline V gene encodes CDR1 MDHEN and CDR2 SYDVKM. V was pared by 6 bases and J by 9 bases, with 12 bases between. CDR3 length: 12 amino acids. The CDR3 is CASRSTLVEQFF. The CDR3 region has the DNA TGTGCCAGCAGGAGTACACTCGTTGAGCAGTTCTTC.

As for this clone: Relative to the germline gene, one junction end is altered; a read error may explain this. V gene TRBV12-5 combines with J gene TRBJ2-7; 14 bases line up with TRBD2. Germline loops: CDR1 LGHNT, CDR2 FRNRAP. This CDR3 has 15 residues. CDR3 amino acids: CASGLGLAGVSEQYF. The DNA of the CDR3 is TGTGCTAGTGGCTTGGGACTAGCGGGAGTATCCGAGCAGTACTTC.

The chain employs TRBV27 and TRBJ2-3; possibly TRBD1 or TRBD2 for D (5 bases each). Between the trimmed V and J ends, which lost 7 bases and 9 bases, there was a span of 20 bases. In germline, CDR1 is MNHEY, CDR2 SMNVEV (reference sequence). The CDR3 has 14 amino acids. CDR3 coding DNA: TGTGCCAGCAAGGAGGACAACGCTAGATGGACGCAGTATTTT. This translates into CASKEDNARWTQYF.

This clone showed up just once. The chain employs TRBV4-1 and TRBJ2-2; the D is unclear. This CDR3 is built from 17 residues. V lost 4 bases to trimming and J lost 5 bases, with 20 bases between them. Germline CDR1 and CDR2: MGHRA and YSYEKL. The CDR3 nucleotides are TGCGCCAGCAGCCCACAAACCCGGGCCGTCGGGACCGGGGAGCTGTTTTTT. Translating gives CASSPQTRAVGTGELFF.